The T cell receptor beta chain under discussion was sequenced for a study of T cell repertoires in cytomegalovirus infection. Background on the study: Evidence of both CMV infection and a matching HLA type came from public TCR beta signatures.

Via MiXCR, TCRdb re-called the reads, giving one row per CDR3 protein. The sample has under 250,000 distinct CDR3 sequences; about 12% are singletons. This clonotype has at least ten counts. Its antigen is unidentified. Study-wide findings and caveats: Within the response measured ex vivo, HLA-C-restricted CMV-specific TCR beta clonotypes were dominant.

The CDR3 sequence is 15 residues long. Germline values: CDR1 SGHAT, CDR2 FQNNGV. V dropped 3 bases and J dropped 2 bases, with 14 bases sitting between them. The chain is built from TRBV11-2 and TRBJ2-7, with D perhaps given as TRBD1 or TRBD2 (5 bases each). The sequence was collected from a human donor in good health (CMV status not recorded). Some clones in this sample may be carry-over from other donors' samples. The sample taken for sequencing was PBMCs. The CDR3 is CASSFSRDGAYEQYF. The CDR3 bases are TGTGCCAGCAGCTTTTCCAGGGACGGAGCCTACGAGCAGTACTTC.